This T cell receptor beta chain was observed in a study of blood T cell repertoires in COVID-19. Study summary: Whether acute or convalescent, the COVID-19 samples came from the United States, Italy and Spain. T cells, B-cell-depleted T cells, or PBMCs provided the cDNA or gDNA that served as material.

In this sample, this clone turned up a few times. How the authors handled the data: Nucleated cell number was recorded as an estimate derived from reference gene primer amplification. This table comes from immunoSEQ multiplex PCR, and its TCRdb copy is limited to in-frame clones, with some not included. The V and J calls and clone size were taken over from that table, and D and trimming were inferred from the DNA. The data show around 100,000 clones, over 70% seen once. The germline CDR1 and CDR2 sequences are LGHNT and FRNRAP. J was trimmed by 4 bases and V by 2 bases; bases with no gene match: 8. The CDR3 length is 17 residues.

The chain employs TRBV12-5 and TRBJ1-1; 12 positions match TRBD1. The origin of this receptor is a middle-aged man with acute or convalescent COVID-19. The sample was peripheral blood. The CDR3 region is CASGLSGQGARGTEAFF. The CDR3 coding sequence is TGTGCTAGTGGTTTGTCGGGACAGGGGGCGCGCGGCACTGAAGCTTTCTTT.